A single sample gave rise to the 26 T cell receptor beta chains below, sequenced in a study of Graves' ophthalmopathy and Graves' hyperthyroidism (dated by TCRdb to 2017 to 2018). The listed sequencing device is Illumina HiSeq 2000. TCR beta CDR3 regions were amplified from RNA transcripts for repertoire sequencing. HTBI primers and the Qiagen OneStep RT-PCR kit were used in a first-round RT-PCR, which was followed by a second-round multiplex PCR, size selection and purification. The public sequencing data were trimmed at Q25 with fastp and processed into clonotypes with MiXCR by TCRdb, which kept only in-frame beta chains. Identical CDR3 proteins give one entry, which carries the most common genes and DNA. For this sample there are over 450,000 distinct CDR3 sequences; over 13% appear just once. The ten largest clones capture about 9.4% of the sample. Sequencing was performed on blood. The receptor source for this set is a woman aged 30 to 39 with Graves' ophthalmopathy. Donor details come from another sample of the same person, matched by shared clones.

This clonotype occurred many times. The rearrangement joins TRBV28 to TRBJ2-7; weak D call: TRBD1 (6 bases). V lost 6 bases and J lost 0, with 9 bases in between. Looked up from germline, CDR1 is MDHEN and CDR2 is SYDVKM. The CDR3 is 13 amino acids. The CDR3 DNA is TGTGCCAGCAGAACAGGGCACTCCTACGAGCAGTACTTC. Translated, it gives CASRTGHSYEQYF.

This clonotype was observed many times. The chain joins TRBV12-3 or TRBV12-4 to TRBJ1-5, with unresolved D. The CDR3 is made up of 14 amino acids. V gave up 3 bases and J gave up 6 bases, with 12 bases separating them. CDR3 DNA: TGTGCCAGCAGTTTTCATCGGGGTAGTCAGCCCCAGCATTTT. Its protein is CASSFHRGSQPQHF.

The chain has TRBV25-1 and TRBJ1-2, with unresolved D. The CDR3 contains 15 residues. Germline V lookup: CDR1 MGHDK, CDR2 SYGVNS. Trimming pared 1 base from V and 0 bases from J, leaving 9 bases between. The CDR3 region has the DNA TGTGCCAGCAGTGAATTCACGGCCTCTAACTATGGCTACACCTTC. This encodes CASSEFTASNYGYTF.

Comments on this clonotype: The junction departs from germline at one end; a sequencing error may be responsible. This rearrangement joins TRBV6-1 to TRBJ1-6; D is possibly TRBD1 (5 bases). The CDR3 loop spans 15 amino acids. The germline V gene has CDR1 MNHNS and CDR2 SASEGT. CDR3 DNA sequence: TGTGCCAGCAGCGGGGGAGGTTTCATGGATTCACACCTCCACTTT. Translated, it gives CASSGGGFMDSHLHF.

This clonotype was recorded many times. This rearrangement joins TRBV19 to TRBJ2-7; D uncertain. Trimming removed 5 bases at V and 3 bases at J, with 17 bases between. The length of the CDR3 is 15 residues. Germline V gene lookup returns CDR1 LNHDA and CDR2 SQIVND (reference sequence). The CDR3 DNA sequence: TGTGCCAGTAGTCTGTCTCGAGGACCTGTCTACGAGCAGTACTTC. It yields the protein CASSLSRGPVYEQYF.

This clonotype showed up many times. The J gene is TRBJ2-5, the V gene TRBV6-5, with TRBD1 matching over 8 bases. The CDR3 sequence is 16 residues long. CDR1 MNHEY and CDR2 SVGAGI come from the germline V gene. Germline trimming cut 5 bases from V and 6 bases from J; bases unmatched to any gene: 14. The CDR3 DNA reads as TGTGCCAGCAGTCGGATCGGACAGGGTAATGGGAAGACCCAGTACTTC. It codes for CASSRIGQGNGKTQYF.

This clonotype was seen repeatedly, ten times or more. The V call is TRBV12-3 or TRBV12-4, the J call TRBJ1-1; tentatively, D is TRBD1 (6 bases). This CDR3 comprises 11 residues. V dropped 6 bases and J dropped 7 bases, with 9 bases sitting between them. The DNA for the CDR3 is TGTGCCAGCAGACAGGGACTTGAAGCTTTCTTT. This encodes CASRQGLEAFF.

Ten or more counts support this clonotype. This chain uses TRBV2 with TRBJ2-7; no reliable D call. V was cut by 5 bases and J by 2 bases, with 16 bases left in between. The germline V gene encodes CDR1 SNHLY and CDR2 FYNNEI. There are 15 residues in the CDR3. The CDR3 loop reads CASSSDPAATYEQYF. In DNA, the CDR3 is TGTGCCAGCAGTTCAGACCCGGCGGCTACCTACGAGCAGTACTTC.

Many counts were recorded for this clonotype. The gene calls are TRBV19 and TRBJ2-7; no definite D call. Germline CDR1 is LNHDA and CDR2 is SQIVND (reference sequence). With 5 bases removed from V and 2 bases from J, the gap between germline ends came to 10 bases. This CDR3 is built from 13 residues. The CDR3 reads CASSLRPAYEQYF. The CDR3 DNA is TGTGCCAGTAGTCTCCGCCCAGCCTACGAGCAGTACTTC.

In this sample, this clonotype turned up many times. The rearrangement links TRBV28 to TRBJ2-5; 8 nucleotides align to TRBD2. V shed 5 bases, J shed 5 bases, and the junction held 7 bases outside the gene matches. CDR3 size: 14 residues. Germline V gives CDR1 MDHEN, CDR2 SYDVKM. CDR3 loop: CASSRRLARETQYF. CDR3 DNA sequence: TGTGCCAGCAGTCGTCGACTAGCGAGGGAGACCCAGTACTTC. Variable domain in full (rest from reference TRBV28 and TRBJ2-5): DVKVTQSSRYLVKRTGEKVFLECVQDMDHENMFWYRQDPGLGLRLIYFSYDVKMKEKGDIPEGYSVSREKKERFSLILESASTNQTSMYLCASSRRLARETQYFGPGTRLLVL.

This rearrangement joins TRBV30 to TRBJ2-2; 9 bases are shared with TRBD1. Germline-derived CDR1 and CDR2 are GTSNPN and SVGIG (reference sequence). This CDR3 is 15 amino acids long. The J segment lost 3 bases and the V segment lost 3 bases, leaving 5 bases of the junction unmatched. This CDR3 reads CAWRRTGVDTGELFF. The CDR3 DNA reads TGTGCCTGGAGAAGGACAGGGGTAGACACCGGGGAGCTGTTTTTT. The full variable domain, rest sourced from reference TRBV30 and TRBJ2-2, is SQTIHQWPATLVQPVGSPLSLECTVEGTSNPNLYWYRQAAGRGLQLLFYSVGIGQISSEVPQNLSASRPQDRQFILSSKKLLLSDSGFYLCAWRRTGVDTGELFFGEGSRLTVL.

This clonotype was seen ten or more times. CDR3 protein: CASSLSTGWVNTEAFF. The CDR3 nucleotides are TGTGCCAGCAGCTTGTCGACAGGCTGGGTGAACACTGAAGCTTTCTTT. This rearrangement joins TRBV7-8 to TRBJ1-1, with D perhaps matching TRBD1 (6 bases). The CDR3 has 16 residues. V gave up 3 bases and J gave up 0 bases, with 14 bases separating them. CDR1 is SGHVS, CDR2 FQNEAQ, per germline.

In this sample, this clonotype turned up a few times. V gene TRBV5-6 combines with J gene TRBJ1-2, with 9 bases that match TRBD1. The V gene's germline CDR1 is SGHDT and CDR2 YYEEEE. Unmatched junction bases numbered 8, after V lost 4 bases and J lost 7 bases. There are 14 residues in the CDR3. CDR3 residues: CASSPPGQGFGYTF. As DNA, the CDR3 is TGTGCCAGCAGCCCACCGGGACAGGGATTTGGCTACACCTTC.

This clonotype was recorded many times. This chain links TRBV25-1 with TRBJ2-7; D possibly matches TRBD1 or TRBD2 (5 bases each). V shed 1 base and J shed 6 bases, with 16 bases lying between them. The CDR3 loop spans 15 amino acids. Per the germline V gene, CDR1 is MGHDK and CDR2 is SYGVNS. The CDR3 bases are TGTGCCAGCAGTGAATGGGGCCCGTCTAGCTTCGAGCAGTACTTC. Translated: CASSEWGPSSFEQYF.

Many counts were recorded for this clonotype. The V gene is TRBV5-1, the J gene TRBJ2-5; D call uncertain. Between the trimmed V and J ends, which lost 0 bases and 4 bases, there was a span of 7 bases. The length of the CDR3 is 13 residues. Per the germline V gene, CDR1 is SGHRS and CDR2 is YFSETQ. As DNA, the CDR3 is TGCGCCAGCAGCTTGGCTCCACGAGAGACCCAGTACTTC. Translation gives CASSLAPRETQYF.

V usage is TRBV11-3 and J usage is TRBJ2-7, with a weak D call TRBD2 (5 bases). Deletions cut 0 bases from V and 7 bases from J, with 13 bases between. Germline lookup yields CDR1 SGHNT and CDR2 YENEEA. This CDR3 is built from 14 residues. The CDR3 reads CASSLDGLRGEQYF. The CDR3 DNA sequence: TGTGCCAGCAGCTTAGACGGCCTCCGAGGGGAGCAGTACTTC.

This clonotype has at least ten counts. V is TRBV20-1 and J is TRBJ2-5; 9 bases are a match to TRBD2. J lost 4 bases, V lost 3 bases, and 9 bases had no gene match. The CDR3 is 15 amino acids. CDR1 DFQATT and CDR2 SNEGSKA come from the germline V gene (reference sequence). The CDR3 sequence: CSASSLAGGGETQYF. CDR3 nucleotide sequence: TGCAGTGCTAGCTCCCTTGCGGGGGGGGGAGAGACCCAGTACTTC.

This clonotype was seen more than once but under ten times. A junction boundary mismatches the germline segment, possibly from a read error. This rearrangement joins TRBV2 to TRBJ2-5; maybe TRBD2 (6 bases). The CDR3 runs 14 residues. Germline CDR1 reads SNHLY; CDR2 reads FYNNEI. In DNA form, the CDR3 reads TGTGCCAGCTGTGAGCTAGCGATCCAAGAGACCCAGTACTTC. It codes for CASCELAIQETQYF.

This clonotype showed up many times. CDR3: CASTPGTGGGYTF. The CDR3 bases are TGTGCCAGCACACCCGGGACAGGGGGTGGCTACACCTTC. This rearrangement joins TRBV7-2 to TRBJ1-2; 11 bases are a match to TRBD1. The CDR3 has 13 amino acids. The V gene end was trimmed by 7 bases and the J gene end by 7 bases; junction bases not matched to a gene: 5. Germline V gene sequence: CDR1 SGHTA, CDR2 FQGNSA.

This clonotype occurred many times. The J gene is TRBJ2-7, the V gene TRBV29-1, with a weak D call TRBD1 (6 bases). V was clipped by 7 bases and J by 4 bases, with 14 bases between them. The CDR3 runs 12 residues. Germline lookup yields CDR1 SQVTM and CDR2 ANQGSEA. CDR3 sequence reads: CSAVLGAYEQYF. The CDR3 region has the DNA TGCAGCGCCGTCCTGGGGGCATACGAGCAGTACTTC.

This clonotype was counted between two and nine times. The rearrangement uses TRBV11-1 and TRBJ1-3, with unresolved D. The CDR3 extends over 16 amino acids. CDR1 is SGHAT and CDR2 is FQDESV in the germline V gene (reference sequence). Trimming pared 3 bases from V and 0 bases from J, leaving 12 bases between. This CDR3 reads CASSFPGLSSGNTIYF. The CDR3 DNA follows: TGTGCCAGCAGCTTTCCCGGACTGAGCTCTGGAAACACCATATATTTT.

In this sample, this clonotype turned up many times. The chain employs TRBV27 and TRBJ2-5, with no clear D. The ends were cut back, 4 bases at V and 5 bases at J, with 8 bases in the middle. The CDR3 contains 12 residues. The germline gives CDR1 MNHEY, CDR2 SMNVEV (reference sequence). The CDR3 DNA sequence: TGTGCCAGCAGTTCAAATGGGGAGACCCAGTACTTC. This encodes CASSSNGETQYF.

This clonotype appeared many times. The chain uses TRBV12-3 or TRBV12-4 and TRBJ1-5, with 8 bases lining up with TRBD1. V was pared by 3 bases and J by 6 bases, with 13 bases of the junction left unmatched. The CDR3 has 17 residues. In DNA form, the CDR3 reads TGTGCCAGCAGTTTGGACACAGGGGGGGATTGGGGTCAGCCCCAGCATTTT. Residues: CASSLDTGGDWGQPQHF.

This clonotype was counted at least ten times. In DNA, the CDR3 is TGTGCCATCAGAAGGGACAGCTTCTATGGCTACACCTTC. It encodes CAIRRDSFYGYTF. The gene calls are TRBV10-3 and TRBJ1-2, with 7 bases that match TRBD1. The V and J ends lost 6 bases and 4 bases, in that order; junction bases with no gene match: 5. CDR1 and CDR2 from the germline V gene are ENHRY and SYGVKD. The CDR3 spans 13 residues.

This clonotype was detected many times. The rearrangement uses TRBV29-1 and TRBJ1-3; D is ambiguous. The CDR3 is 12 residues long. V lost 6 bases and J lost 0, with 6 bases in between. CDR1 and CDR2 from the germline V gene are SQVTM and ANQGSEA. CDR3 sequence (DNA): TGCAGCGTCGGAATCTCTGGAAACACCATATATTTT. Its protein product is CSVGISGNTIYF.

This clonotype occurred many times. This chain uses TRBV11-1 with TRBJ1-1; TRBD1 aligns across 11 bases. The CDR3 runs 17 residues. V shed 3 bases and J 5 bases; nucleotides not matched to a gene: 11. CDR1 and CDR2 (germline): SGHAT, FQDESV (reference sequence). The CDR3 sequence: CASSFPRTGGAGTEAFF. CDR3 bases: TGTGCCAGCAGCTTCCCTCGGACAGGGGGCGCCGGGACTGAAGCTTTCTTT. The variable domain in full, completed from reference TRBV11-1 and TRBJ1-1, reads EAEVAQSPRYKITEKSQAVAFWCDPISGHATLYWYRQILGQGPELLVQFQDESVVDDSQLPKDRFSAERLKGVDSTLKIQPAELGDSAMYLCASSFPRTGGAGTEAFFGQGTRLTVV.